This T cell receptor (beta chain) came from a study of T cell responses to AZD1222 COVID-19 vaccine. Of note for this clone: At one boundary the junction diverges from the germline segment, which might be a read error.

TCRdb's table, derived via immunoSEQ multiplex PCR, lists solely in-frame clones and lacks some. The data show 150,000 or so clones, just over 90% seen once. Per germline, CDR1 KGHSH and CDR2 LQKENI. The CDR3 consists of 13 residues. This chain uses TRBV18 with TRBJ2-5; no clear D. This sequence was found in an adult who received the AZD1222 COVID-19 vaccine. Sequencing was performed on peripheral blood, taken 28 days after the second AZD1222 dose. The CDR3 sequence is CASTPLPAETQYF. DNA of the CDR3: TGTGCCAGCACACCACTACCTGCGGAGACCCAGTACTTC.